This T cell receptor (beta chain) was sequenced during a study of identical twins. In its sample, this clonotype was seen many times. The V gene's germline CDR1 is MNHNS and CDR2 SASEGT. The junction had 5 bases not matched to a gene; V was cut back by 6 bases and J by 3 bases. This CDR3 comprises 15 residues. TCRdb ran MiXCR on the 5' RACE reads and lists one entry per CDR3 protein. The sample lists 150,000 or so distinct CDR3 sequences, approximately 4% occurring once. The sequenced sample was memory T cells sorted from blood. J is TRBJ1-3 and V is TRBV6-1; 10 bases align to TRBD1. The sequence derives from a man between 18 and 35 years old in good health. The CDR3 DNA sequence: TGTGCCAGCAGACTGACAGGGGGCGTTGGAAACACCATATATTTT. Translated: CASRLTGGVGNTIYF.